The 23 T cell receptor beta chains below come from one sample, sequenced in a study of monozygotic twins with inflammatory bowel disease. TCRdb re-called the 5' RACE reads and catalogs CDR3 proteins one per entry, DNA excluded. This sample contains 300,000 to 450,000 distinct CDR3 sequences. Source material: blood. These receptors all stem from a human donor with ulcerative colitis or Crohn's disease, or a healthy co-twin of an affected twin (not recorded which).

The chain carries TRBV6-2 or TRBV6-3 and TRBJ2-5. The V gene's germline CDR1 is MNHEY and CDR2 SVGEGT. The CDR3 length is 15 residues. CDR3 residues: CASSYSLFRQETQYF.

The rearrangement joins TRBV11-2 to TRBJ2-1; TCRdb designates TRBD2, a call that cannot be tested without DNA. The V gene's germline CDR1 is SGHAT and CDR2 FQNNGV. CDR3 size: 14 residues. The CDR3 loop is CASSLVRGGILQFF.

The CDR3: CASSVDRGSYGYTF. The chain couples TRBV5-1 to TRBJ1-2; no DNA is available, so the TRBD1 call from TCRdb remains unchecked. The V gene's germline CDR1 is SGHRS and CDR2 YFSETQ. The CDR3 is made up of 14 amino acids.

The chain joins TRBV10-3 to TRBJ2-3. The CDR3 spans 16 residues. CDR1 is ENHRY, CDR2 SYGVKD, per germline. The CDR3 here is CAISESASASTDTQYF.

The V call is TRBV9, the J call TRBJ2-3. CDR1 SGDLS and CDR2 YYNGEE come from the germline V gene. The CDR3 is 15 residues long. CDR3 sequence: CASSGLARNSDTQYF.

The genes are TRBV20-1 and TRBJ1-5. In germline, CDR1 is DFQATT, CDR2 SNEGSKA (reference sequence). This CDR3 region has 17 residues. The CDR3 spells CSARNRGHSHSNQPQHF.

The V call is TRBV6-1, the J call TRBJ2-1; the TRBD2 assignment by TCRdb is unverifiable without DNA. Germline V gene sequence: CDR1 MNHNS, CDR2 SASEGT. The CDR3 sequence is 17 residues long. The CDR3: CASRDDSGGSSYNEQFF.

The CDR3 here is CASSQGTGGASYEQYF. The gene calls are TRBV3-1 and TRBJ2-7; TCRdb's assignment of TRBD1 cannot be checked, as there is no DNA. Germline loops: CDR1 LGHDT, CDR2 YNNKEL (reference sequence). CDR3 length equals 16 residues.

V usage is TRBV6-5 and J usage is TRBJ2-5. Germline V lookup: CDR1 MNHEY, CDR2 SVGAGI. This CDR3 is built from 15 residues. The CDR3 is CASSYSGRSRETQYF.

The chain uses TRBV7-6 and TRBJ2-7. The CDR3 runs 16 residues. CDR1 and CDR2 from the germline V gene are SGHVS and FNYEAQ. CDR3 loop: CASSLVGSSVVYEQYF.

The chain uses TRBV6-2 or TRBV6-3 and TRBJ2-7; TCRdb picks TRBD2, but there is no DNA to check that call. There are 15 residues in the CDR3. Per germline, CDR1 MNHEY and CDR2 SVGEGT. CDR3 protein: CASSYPGTTSYEQYF.

The rearrangement uses TRBV14 and TRBJ2-1; checking the TCRdb D call of TRBD1 is not possible without DNA. The germline CDR1 and CDR2 sequences are SGHDN and FVKESK. This CDR3 region has 17 residues. Here the CDR3 reads CASSPQGWGPSYNEQFF. The variable domain in full, with the rest retrieved from reference TRBV14 and TRBJ2-1, is EAGVTQFPSHSVIEKGQTVTLRCDPISGHDNLYWYRRVMGKEIKFLLHFVKESKQDESGMPNNRFLAERTGGTYSTLKVQPAELEDSGVYFCASSPQGWGPSYNEQFFGPGTRLTVL.

The chain employs TRBV6-1 and TRBJ2-2; TCRdb designates TRBD1, a call that cannot be tested without DNA. The CDR3 totals 16 residues. Germline V gives CDR1 MNHNS, CDR2 SASEGT. The CDR3 protein is CASSRNRGPPTGELFF.

The chain recombines TRBV7-2 with TRBJ2-4; the D gene TCRdb calls, TRBD1, cannot be checked with no DNA. The V gene's germline CDR1 is SGHTA and CDR2 FQGNSA. The CDR3 runs 15 residues. This CDR3 is CASSPRGPLGNIQYF. The full variable domain, in which reference TRBV7-2 and TRBJ2-4 provide the parts outside the CDR3, is GAGVSQSPSNKVTEKGKDVELRCDPISGHTALYWYRQSLGQGLEFLIYFQGNSAPDKSGLPSDRFSAERTGGSVSTLTIQRTQQEDSAVYLCASSPRGPLGNIQYFGAGTRLSVL.

This rearrangement joins TRBV5-1 to TRBJ2-2; there is no DNA to check the TCRdb D call of TRBD1. The CDR3 is 15 residues long. Germline loops: CDR1 SGHRS, CDR2 YFSETQ. Here the CDR3 reads CASSWRDSASGELFF. The full variable domain, with the rest looked up from reference TRBV5-1 and TRBJ2-2, is KAGVTQTPRYLIKTRGQQVTLSCSPISGHRSVSWYQQTPGQGLQFLFEYFSETQRNKGNFPGRFSGRQFSNSRSEMNVSTLELGDSALYLCASSWRDSASGELFFGEGSRLTVL.

The V call is TRBV5-1, the J call TRBJ1-1; absent DNA, TCRdb's TRBD1 call cannot be checked. Germline CDR1 is SGHRS and CDR2 is YFSETQ. The CDR3 contains 15 residues. CDR3 loop: CASSTVQGVGTEAFF. The full variable domain, in which reference TRBV5-1 and TRBJ1-1 provide the parts outside the CDR3, is KAGVTQTPRYLIKTRGQQVTLSCSPISGHRSVSWYQQTPGQGLQFLFEYFSETQRNKGNFPGRFSGRQFSNSRSEMNVSTLELGDSALYLCASSTVQGVGTEAFFGQGTRLTVV.

The CDR3 is CASSWGRYNEQFF. The J gene is TRBJ2-1, the V gene TRBV5-1. CDR1 and CDR2 from the germline V gene are SGHRS and YFSETQ. This CDR3 is 13 amino acids long.

This rearrangement joins TRBV9 to TRBJ2-1; checking the TCRdb D call of TRBD2 is not possible without DNA. Looked up from germline, CDR1 is SGDLS and CDR2 is YYNGEE. The CDR3 sequence is 16 residues long. CDR3 region: CASSVGRDGSYNEQFF.

V is TRBV6-1 and J is TRBJ2-1; TCRdb calls TRBD2, which cannot be checked without DNA. The CDR3 is 16 residues long. Germline CDR1 MNHNS, CDR2 SASEGT. CDR3 protein: CASSPPAGSGGRRQFF.

The chain uses TRBV7-6 and TRBJ1-2. The CDR3 runs 14 residues. Germline V lookup: CDR1 SGHVS, CDR2 FNYEAQ. The CDR3 sequence is CASSSQGPDYGYTF.

The chain carries TRBV3-1 and TRBJ1-6; TCRdb's D gene call, TRBD1, goes unchecked for lack of DNA. The V gene's germline CDR1 is LGHDT and CDR2 YNNKEL (reference sequence). The CDR3 is 14 residues long. The CDR3 sequence: CASSSREGSSPLHF.

Here the CDR3 reads CASSWTAESAYGYTF. The chain couples TRBV5-1 to TRBJ1-2; TCRdb returns TRBD1, unconfirmable since there is no DNA. This CDR3 is built from 15 residues. Germline CDR1 reads SGHRS; CDR2 reads YFSETQ.

V gene TRBV6-2 or TRBV6-3 combines with J gene TRBJ1-1; the D call from TCRdb, TRBD1, cannot be confirmed without DNA. The germline V gene encodes CDR1 MNHEY and CDR2 SVGEGT. The CDR3 covers 16 residues. CDR3 amino acids: CASSYRTGGSNTEAFF.